The 25 T cell receptor beta chains listed next were all sequenced from one sample in a study of T cell repertoires in cytomegalovirus infection (dated by TCRdb to the late 2010s). The antigens of these receptors remain unknown. Sequenced on an Illumina HiSeq 1500. TCRdb applied fastp at Q25 and MiXCR to the public reads, then kept only in-frame beta chains. Merged by CDR3 protein, the rows form single entries marked with the most common genes and DNA. This sample holds over 95,000 distinct CDR3 sequences; 30% to 35% were observed only once. Around 41% of the sample goes to the ten largest clones. In light of the paper, this sample's treatment or condition label describes: in vitro stimulation with specific CMV peptide epitopes to enrich CMV-specific T cells. The sequences come from CD8+ T cells from cultured PBMCs, collected from culture after CMV antigen stimulation. These receptors originate from a human donor in good health (CMV status not recorded). Some clones in this sample may be carry-over from other donors' samples.

The table lists this clonotype with many counts. The V gene is TRBV11-3, the J gene TRBJ1-1; no definite D call. This CDR3 comprises 16 residues. Trimming stripped 5 bases from V and 0 bases from J, with 16 bases between. Germline V gene sequence: CDR1 SGHNT, CDR2 YENEEA. DNA for the CDR3: TGTGCCAGCAGCCGCCCGGCAGGATTCATGAACACTGAAGCTTTCTTT. Translated: CASSRPAGFMNTEAFF.

As regards this clonotype: This CDR3 fails to terminate in the conserved phenylalanine or tryptophan, so it likely reflects a read error. CDR3 residues: CASSQEGGQLNTEAFL. CDR3 sequence (DNA): TGCGCCAGCAGCCAAGAGGGGGGACAGTTGAACACTGAAGCTTTCCTT. The chain employs TRBV4-1 and TRBJ1-1, with 7 bases identical to TRBD1. This CDR3 is 16 amino acids long. Germline CDR1 MGHRA, CDR2 YSYEKL. The trim removed 0 bases at V and 0 bases at J, leaving 4 bases unmatched.

This chain joins TRBV7-6 and TRBJ2-1; 7 bases align to TRBD2. CDR1 and CDR2 from the germline V gene are SGHVS and FNYEAQ. CDR3 length: 15 residues. The J segment lost 5 bases and the V segment lost 5 bases, leaving 9 bases of the junction unmatched. In DNA, the CDR3 is TGTGCCAGCAGCCTCGTCGCTAGCGGCAACAATGAGCAGTTCTTC. Its protein product is CASSLVASGNNEQFF.

This clonotype appeared many times. The V and J genes are TRBV7-2 and TRBJ1-1, with 8 bases fitting TRBD1. Trimming cost V 5 bases and J 2 bases; bases outside gene matches: 13. Germline CDR1 is SGHTA and CDR2 is FQGNSA. The CDR3 covers 17 residues. CDR3 DNA sequence: TGTGCCAGCAGCCTCAACAAAGCAGGGGGCGCCAACACTGAAGCTTTCTTT. Its protein product is CASSLNKAGGANTEAFF.

This clonotype has ten or more counts. The chain uses TRBV7-2 and TRBJ2-1; TRBD2 matches at 11 bases. Germline CDR1 and CDR2: SGHTA and FQGNSA. This CDR3 is built from 14 residues. V lost 1 base and J lost 9; bases outside the gene matches: 2. CDR3 residues: CASSLGLAGTEQFF. CDR3 coding DNA: TGTGCCAGCAGCTTAGGACTAGCGGGGACTGAGCAGTTCTTC. Combining the CDR3 with reference TRBV7-2 and TRBJ2-1 gives the whole variable domain GAGVSQSPSNKVTEKGKDVELRCDPISGHTALYWYRQSLGQGLEFLIYFQGNSAPDKSGLPSDRFSAERTGGSVSTLTIQRTQQEDSAVYLCASSLGLAGTEQFFGPGTRLTVL.

The rearrangement joins TRBV5-1 to TRBJ2-7; the D gene could be TRBD1 or TRBD2 (5 bases each). This CDR3 is 16 amino acids long. Looked up from germline, CDR1 is SGHRS and CDR2 is YFSETQ. Trimming pared 2 bases from V and 2 bases from J, leaving 17 bases between. In DNA form, the CDR3 reads TGCGCCAGCAGCTTCGACCTTTCCGGGACGGCCTACGAGCAGTACTTC. Its translation is CASSFDLSGTAYEQYF.

This clonotype was seen repeatedly, ten times or more. The chain has TRBV28 and TRBJ1-3; perhaps TRBD1 as D (6 bases). Trimming took 6 bases from V and 1 from J, leaving 22 bases between them. This CDR3 spans 18 amino acids. From germline, CDR1 is MDHEN and CDR2 SYDVKM. The DNA for the CDR3 is TGTGCCAGCAGCCAAACAGGACCCTGGGGGGCTTCTGGAAACACCATATATTTT. Residues: CASSQTGPWGASGNTIYF.

This chain links TRBV5-5 with TRBJ2-3, with a tentative D call TRBD1 (6 bases). The V gene lost 4 bases and the J gene lost 3 bases, with 15 bases spanning the gap. CDR1 is SGHKS and CDR2 is YYEKEE in the germline V gene (reference sequence). This CDR3 is built from 15 residues. Written as DNA, the CDR3 is TGTGCCAGCAGCCCTCCAGGGGTTTTAACAGATACGCAGTATTTT. Protein sequence: CASSPPGVLTDTQYF.

The J gene is TRBJ1-2, the V gene TRBV7-9; TRBD1 agrees at 9 bases. Germline V gives CDR1 SEHNR, CDR2 FQNEAQ (reference sequence). The J segment lost 0 bases and the V segment lost 4 bases, leaving 9 bases of the junction unmatched. The CDR3 has 17 amino acids. CDR3 region: CASSYRDRDHTNYGYTF. Written as DNA, the CDR3 is TGTGCCAGCAGCTACCGGGACAGGGATCACACTAACTATGGCTACACCTTC.

This clonotype was counted between two and nine times. This chain joins TRBV12-3 or TRBV12-4 and TRBJ1-5, with a weak D call TRBD1 (5 bases). The V end lost 4 bases, the J end lost 4 bases, and 11 bases lay between the germline ends. The CDR3 runs 14 residues. The CDR3: CASSSQGPNQPQHF. The DNA of the CDR3 is TGTGCCAGCAGTTCGCAGGGCCCTAATCAGCCCCAGCATTTT.

The CDR3 DNA reads TGTGCCAGCAGACCGACAGGCGCAACTAATGAAAAACTGTTTTTT. Translated, it gives CASRPTGATNEKLFF. The chain employs TRBV12-3 or TRBV12-4 and TRBJ1-4, with a weak D call TRBD1 (6 bases). CDR3 length equals 15 residues. Trimming removed 6 bases from V and 0 bases from J, with 11 bases in between.

This clonotype was counted at least ten times. The CDR3 DNA follows: TGTGCCAGCATGTTGCCTAGACTGACCCGGCGAGGGGGCAAGACCTACGAGCAGTACTTC. Translating it yields CASMLPRLTRRGGKTYEQYF. The chain links TRBV28 to TRBJ2-7; 7 bases map to TRBD1. CDR3 length: 20 amino acids. CDR1 and CDR2 (germline): MDHEN, SYDVKM. Trimming at V came to 7 bases and at J to 2 bases, leaving 26 bases not matched to a gene.

This clonotype was detected only a few times. This rearrangement joins TRBV7-3 to TRBJ2-3; 7 bases match TRBD2. This CDR3 is built from 18 residues. The ends lost 3 bases at V and 2 bases at J; junction bases unmatched: 14. The germline V gene has CDR1 SGHTA and CDR2 FQGTGA. The CDR3 DNA is TGTGCCAGCAGCTTTAGTCCTTATGGCGGGAGATACACAGATACGCAGTATTTT. Residues: CASSFSPYGGRYTDTQYF.

The rearrangement joins TRBV10-3 to TRBJ2-1, with D possibly being TRBD2 (5 bases). CDR3 length: 18 residues. Trimming removed 3 bases at V and 3 bases at J, with 21 bases between. The germline CDR1 and CDR2 sequences are ENHRY and SYGVKD. CDR3 protein: CAISDTSRGPLYYNEQFF. The CDR3 nucleotides read TGTGCCATCAGTGACACCTCCCGAGGGCCGCTATACTACAATGAGCAGTTCTTC.

This clonotype came up a few times. The V gene is TRBV7-3, the J gene TRBJ1-4; D unresolved. The CDR3 is made up of 14 amino acids. With 6 bases removed from V and 0 bases from J, the gap between germline ends came to 8 bases. Germline V lookup: CDR1 SGHTA, CDR2 FQGTGA. Here the CDR3 reads CASSLLATNEKLFF. CDR3 DNA sequence: TGTGCCAGCAGTTTACTTGCAACTAATGAAAAACTGTTTTTT.

This clonotype appeared a few times. The gene calls are TRBV7-2 and TRBJ2-2; no reliable D call. V was pared by 4 bases and J by 4 bases, with 10 bases between. This CDR3 comprises 14 residues. CDR1 SGHTA and CDR2 FQGNSA come from the germline V gene. CDR3 bases: TGTGCCAGCAGCTCCTACCCGGCCACCGGGGAGCTGTTTTTT. This gives the protein CASSSYPATGELFF.

In its sample, this clonotype was seen a few times. The chain employs TRBV6-6 and TRBJ2-7; D is perhaps TRBD1 (6 bases). Trimming took off 0 bases at V and 4 bases at J, with 19 bases between the two ends. The CDR3 is made up of 17 amino acids. Germline V lookup: CDR1 MNHNY, CDR2 SVGAGI (reference sequence). CDR3 sequence: CASSYSMGAGAWYEQYF. In DNA form, the CDR3 reads TGTGCCAGCAGTTACTCGATGGGGGCAGGGGCTTGGTACGAGCAGTACTTC.

The chain is built from TRBV28 and TRBJ1-5, with D possibly TRBD1 on 5 matching bases. Trimming stripped 7 bases from V and 1 base from J, with 17 bases between. Germline-derived CDR1 and CDR2 are MDHEN and SYDVKM. The CDR3 is 16 amino acids. The CDR3 DNA is TGTGCCAGCACCTGGGGGAGACCAGCCAGCAATCAGCCCCAGCATTTT. Its protein is CASTWGRPASNQPQHF.

This clonotype was counted a few times. The J gene is TRBJ1-6, the V gene TRBV6-5; 7 nucleotides agree with TRBD1. The germline gives CDR1 MNHEY, CDR2 SVGAGI. The CDR3 has 16 amino acids. The ends lost 0 bases at V and 5 bases at J; junction bases unmatched: 4. The CDR3 DNA follows: TGTGCCAGCAGTTACTCGGTGACAGGGAATAATTCACCCCTCCACTTT. This encodes CASSYSVTGNNSPLHF.

The chain is built from TRBV7-4 and TRBJ2-1; TRBD2 aligns across 9 bases. Germline loops: CDR1 SGHVT, CDR2 SQSDAQ. V was clipped by 5 bases and J by 0 bases; unmatched bases: 8. This CDR3 comprises 17 residues. DNA for the CDR3: TGTGCCAGCAGCCCTGTAGCGGGGGCGAGCTCCTACAATGAGCAGTTCTTC. It translates to CASSPVAGASSYNEQFF. The full variable domain, in which reference TRBV7-4 and TRBJ2-1 provide the parts outside the CDR3, is GAGVSQSPRYKVAKRGRDVALRCDSISGHVTLYWYRQTLGQGSEVLTYSQSDAQRDKSGRPSGRFSAERPERSVSTLKIQRTEQGDSAVYLCASSPVAGASSYNEQFFGPGTRLTVL.

This clonotype occurred many times. V usage is TRBV18 and J usage is TRBJ1-1; D might be TRBD1 (5 bases). CDR3 length equals 15 residues. Trimming pared 1 base from V and 5 bases from J, leaving 14 bases between. From germline, CDR1 is KGHSH and CDR2 LQKENI. The CDR3 loop is CASSPRGSGKTEAFF. Here the CDR3 DNA reads TGTGCCAGCTCACCACGGGGCTCGGGGAAAACTGAAGCTTTCTTT.

The chain is built from TRBV28 and TRBJ2-5; tentatively, D is TRBD1 (5 bases). Between the trimmed V and J ends, which lost 6 bases and 2 bases, there was a span of 16 bases. The CDR3 totals 15 residues. CDR1 is MDHEN and CDR2 is SYDVKM in the germline V gene. The CDR3 DNA follows: TGTGCCAGCAGCCCATGGGGCAGGAGACAAGAGACCCAGTACTTC. Its protein product is CASSPWGRRQETQYF.

The V gene is TRBV24-1, the J gene TRBJ2-6; no clear D gene. From germline, CDR1 is KGHDR and CDR2 SFDVKD. The germline V and J ends were trimmed by 5 bases and 1 base, with 8 bases remaining between them. This CDR3 contains 15 residues. CDR3 nucleotides: TGTGCCACCAGTGCGAAAGCTTCTGGGGCCAACGTCCTGACTTTC. Translation: CATSAKASGANVLTF.

V is TRBV4-3 and J is TRBJ2-3; 7 bases agree with TRBD1. The length of the CDR3 is 16 residues. CDR1 LGHNA and CDR2 YSLEER come from the germline V gene. Losses at the gene ends were 0 bases for V and 8 bases for J; bases not matched to a gene: 11. The DNA for the CDR3 is TGCGCCAGCAGCCAAGAGCCAGGGGGAGCACATGGTACGCAGTATTTT. Translation: CASSQEPGGAHGTQYF.

This rearrangement joins TRBV6-1 to TRBJ2-1; a possible D gene is TRBD2 (6 bases). Germline CDR1 reads MNHNS; CDR2 reads SASEGT. Trimming removed 6 bases from V and 10 bases from J, with 19 bases in between. This CDR3 region has 14 residues. The CDR3, as DNA: TGTGCCAGCAGACCTTGGATAGCGGCGGAGGAGCAGTTCTTC. Amino acid sequence: CASRPWIAAEEQFF.